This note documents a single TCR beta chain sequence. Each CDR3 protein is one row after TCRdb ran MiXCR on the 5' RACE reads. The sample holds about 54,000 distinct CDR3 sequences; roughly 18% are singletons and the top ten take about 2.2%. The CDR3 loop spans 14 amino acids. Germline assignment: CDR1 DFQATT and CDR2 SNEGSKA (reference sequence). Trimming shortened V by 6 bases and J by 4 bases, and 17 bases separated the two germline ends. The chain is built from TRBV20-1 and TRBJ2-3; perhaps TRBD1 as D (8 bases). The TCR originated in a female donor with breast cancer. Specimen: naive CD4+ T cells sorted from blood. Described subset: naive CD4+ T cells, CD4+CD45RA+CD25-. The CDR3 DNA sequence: TGCAGTGCGCTACGGACAGGGAGGGCAGATACGCAGTATTTT. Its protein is CSALRTGRADTQYF.